These 2 T cell receptor beta chains originate from one sample sequenced in a study of shared clonotypes between healthy human individuals (dated by TCRdb to 2019 to 2021). Libraries came from the immunoSEQ multiplex PCR assay. Here the immuneACCESS table is served through TCRdb, limited to in-frame sequences with V and J called. Missing clones are a known gap in these copies; in checked studies unresolved V genes cover under half, and the rest lacks a known reason. For this sample there are about 1,900,000 clones; about 95% appear just once. Approximately 1.2% of the sample is taken by the ten largest. CD8 naive samples consisted of CD45RO-negative cells that were positively selected for CCR7, yielding a CD45RA+CCR7+ population without TemRA cells. Sequenced sample: naive CD8+ T cells sorted from blood. The sample's cell subset or site label, decoded: CD45RA+CCR7+. The source of these receptors is a man between 18 and 35 years old in good health.

This chain's CDR3 is CASSMQRGSTDTQYF. The CDR3 region has the DNA TGTGCCAGTAGTATGCAGCGGGGGAGCACAGATACGCAGTATTTT. The J gene is TRBJ2-3, the V gene TRBV19; 8 bases are a match to TRBD2. The CDR3 has 15 amino acids. The germline gives CDR1 LNHDA, CDR2 SQIVND (reference sequence). With 3 bases clipped from V and 0 bases from J, the junction kept 2 bases outside the gene matches.

V is TRBV7-9 and J is TRBJ1-1; D is ambiguous. Deletions cut 4 bases from V and 4 bases from J, with 10 bases between. Looked up from germline, CDR1 is SEHNR and CDR2 is FQNEAQ (reference sequence). CDR3 length equals 13 residues. CDR3 in amino acids: CASSSPEITEAFF. The CDR3 DNA is TGTGCCAGCAGCTCGCCAGAGATCACTGAAGCTTTCTTT.